Described below is a single T cell receptor (beta chain) sequence and its context. Its cognate antigen is unknown. This sample is drawn from a study of coeliac disease. Points from the study as a whole: Few TRB amino acid sequences were shared between samples; most were unique. In active celiac disease, intraepithelial and lamina propria TRB and TRG repertoires were less clonal than controls.

The CDR3 is 13 amino acids. Looked up from germline, CDR1 is LNHDA and CDR2 is SQIVND (reference sequence). V dropped 5 bases and J dropped 0 bases, with 7 bases sitting between them. The protocol was immunoSEQ multiplex PCR, while the TCRdb copy is restricted to in-frame clones and leaves out a portion. This table holds fewer than 5,000 clones, 65% to 80% found once. The sample comprised lamina propria lymphocytes from the gut. This chain connects TRBV19 to TRBJ1-1; no clear D. The source is a woman aged 18-29 years with active celiac disease. For the CDR3, the DNA is TGTGCCAGTAGTTCGACAATGAACACTGAAGCTTTCTTT. As protein: CASSSTMNTEAFF.